These 11 T cell receptor beta chains came from one sample sequenced in a study of HIV-infected patients and healthy controls. Around 450 ng RNA was reverse transcribed with alpha and beta constant-region primers. Using multiplexing indices, alpha and beta chain libraries were generated apart by chain-specific third strand synthesis. TCRdb redid the calling of the 5' RACE reads with MiXCR, one entry per CDR3 protein. This sample has some 9,600 distinct CDR3 sequences, with less than 9.5% found just once. All unsorted peripheral T cells were captured because whole blood was used without fractionation. Specimen: blood, collected before antiretroviral therapy. The source of these receptors is an adult with HIV infection.

This sequence joins TRBV5-4 and TRBJ2-5; D may be TRBD2 (6 bases). Trimming shortened V by 4 bases and J by 2 bases, and 15 bases separated the two germline ends. Per germline, CDR1 SGHNT and CDR2 YYREEE (reference sequence). The length of the CDR3 is 15 residues. The CDR3 spells CASSRDSGIQETQYF. DNA of the CDR3: TGTGCCAGCAGCCGCGATAGCGGCATACAAGAGACCCAGTACTTC.

This clonotype was observed a few times. This sequence joins TRBV3-1 and TRBJ1-1, with no clear D. This CDR3 is built from 15 residues. V gave up 2 bases and J gave up 0 bases, with 10 bases separating them. Germline CDR1 is LGHDT and CDR2 is YNNKEL (reference sequence). CDR3 region: CASSQPGRLNTEAFF. CDR3 in DNA: TGTGCCAGCAGCCAACCCGGACGGCTGAACACTGAAGCTTTCTTT.

This clonotype was observed at least ten times. The chain couples TRBV5-4 to TRBJ2-3, with 8 bases fitting TRBD2. J gave up 0 bases and V 4 bases, and 7 bases lay outside the gene matches. Per germline, CDR1 SGHNT and CDR2 YYREEE (reference sequence). This CDR3 is built from 16 residues. CDR3 nucleotide sequence: TGTGCCAGCAGCCAACGACTAGCGTTGAGCACAGATACGCAGTATTTT. Its protein product is CASSQRLALSTDTQYF.

The gene calls are TRBV19 and TRBJ2-3; D gene ambiguous. This CDR3 spans 15 amino acids. V dropped 8 bases and J dropped 0 bases, with 15 bases sitting between them. Germline V lookup: CDR1 LNHDA, CDR2 SQIVND (reference sequence). In DNA form, the CDR3 reads TGTGCCAGTGGTTCTACTTCGACTAGCACAGATACGCAGTATTTT. This sequence encodes CASGSTSTSTDTQYF.

This clonotype came up many times. The chain recombines TRBV9 with TRBJ2-2; D is unresolved. The CDR3 runs to 14 residues. The germline V gene has CDR1 SGDLS and CDR2 YYNGEE. With 4 bases removed from V and 6 bases from J, the gap between germline ends came to 13 bases. The CDR3 nucleotides are TGTGCCAGCAGCCCCCAACCCATGGCCGGGGAGCTGTTTTTT. It specifies CASSPQPMAGELFF.

This clonotype rates as medium-sized. The rearrangement joins TRBV7-2 to TRBJ2-3; unclear D gene. V was trimmed by 2 bases and J by 8 bases, leaving 5 bases between them. CDR1 is SGHTA and CDR2 is FQGNSA in the germline V gene. The CDR3 consists of 11 residues. The CDR3: CASSLLLTQYF. In DNA form, the CDR3 reads TGTGCCAGCAGCTTACTTCTTACGCAGTATTTT. The full variable domain, rest sourced from reference TRBV7-2 and TRBJ2-3, is GAGVSQSPSNKVTEKGKDVELRCDPISGHTALYWYRQSLGQGLEFLIYFQGNSAPDKSGLPSDRFSAERTGGSVSTLTIQRTQQEDSAVYLCASSLLLTQYFGPGTRLTVL.

This clonotype was observed at least ten times. The chain joins TRBV9 to TRBJ2-1; 11 bases are shared with TRBD2. The CDR3 extends over 16 amino acids. With 3 bases clipped from V and 4 bases from J, the junction kept 6 bases outside the gene matches. Germline CDR1 is SGDLS and CDR2 is YYNGEE. The CDR3 region is CASSAETSGGYNEQFF. The CDR3 nucleotides are TGTGCCAGCAGCGCAGAAACTAGCGGGGGATACAATGAGCAGTTCTTC.

This clonotype was seen only a few times. The chain links TRBV3-1 to TRBJ2-5; 11 bases are a match to TRBD1. Germline loops: CDR1 LGHDT, CDR2 YNNKEL (reference sequence). V lost 4 bases, J lost 5 bases, and 9 bases stayed unmatched. CDR3 length: 16 residues. The CDR3 region has the DNA TGTGCCAGCAGCCGACAGACCGGGACAGGGGGGGAGACCCAGTACTTC. As protein: CASSRQTGTGGETQYF.

This clonotype appeared many times. This sequence joins TRBV12-3 or TRBV12-4 and TRBJ2-5; 7 nucleotides match TRBD2. The trim removed 6 bases at V and 7 bases at J, leaving 11 bases unmatched. The CDR3 is 14 amino acids. The CDR3 DNA is TGTGCCAGCAGCTCCAGCGGGGAAGGAGGGACCCAGTACTTC. This encodes CASSSSGEGGTQYF.

This clonotype was recorded at least ten times. The rearrangement joins TRBV7-9 to TRBJ1-1; D is undetermined. CDR3 size: 14 residues. The germline CDR1 and CDR2 sequences are SEHNR and FQNEAQ (reference sequence). V dropped 2 bases and J dropped 1 base, with 8 bases sitting between them. For the CDR3, the DNA is TGTGCCAGCAGCTTAATCGCGGGGAACACTGAAGCTTTCTTT. It specifies CASSLIAGNTEAFF.

This clonotype ranks as medium-sized. This chain links TRBV9 with TRBJ2-7, with a tentative D call TRBD1 (6 bases). Trimming pared 2 bases from V and 2 bases from J, leaving 11 bases between. Germline CDR1 reads SGDLS; CDR2 reads YYNGEE. The CDR3 sequence is 14 residues long. Written as DNA, the CDR3 is TGTGCCAGCAGCGTCGACAGGACTCCCTACGAGCAGTACTTC. It specifies CASSVDRTPYEQYF.